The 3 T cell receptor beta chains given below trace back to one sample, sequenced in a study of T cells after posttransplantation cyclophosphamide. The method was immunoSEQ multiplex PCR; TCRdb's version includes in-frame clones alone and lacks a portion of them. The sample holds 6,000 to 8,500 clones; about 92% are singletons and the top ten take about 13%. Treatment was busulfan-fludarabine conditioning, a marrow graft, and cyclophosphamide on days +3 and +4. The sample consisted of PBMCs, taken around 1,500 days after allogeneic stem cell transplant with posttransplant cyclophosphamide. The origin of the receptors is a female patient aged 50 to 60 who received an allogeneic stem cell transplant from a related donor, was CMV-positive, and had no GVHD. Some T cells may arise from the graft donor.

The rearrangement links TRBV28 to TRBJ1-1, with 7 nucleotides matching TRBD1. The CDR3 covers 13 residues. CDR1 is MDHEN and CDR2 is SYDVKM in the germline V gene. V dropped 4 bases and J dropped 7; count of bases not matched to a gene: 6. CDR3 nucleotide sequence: TGTGCCAGCAGTTATGGGACAGCCCGTGAAGCTTTCTTT. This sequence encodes CASSYGTAREAFF. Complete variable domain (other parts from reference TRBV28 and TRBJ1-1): DVKVTQSSRYLVKRTGEKVFLECVQDMDHENMFWYRQDPGLGLRLIYFSYDVKMKEKGDIPEGYSVSREKKERFSLILESASTNQTSMYLCASSYGTAREAFFGQGTRLTVV.

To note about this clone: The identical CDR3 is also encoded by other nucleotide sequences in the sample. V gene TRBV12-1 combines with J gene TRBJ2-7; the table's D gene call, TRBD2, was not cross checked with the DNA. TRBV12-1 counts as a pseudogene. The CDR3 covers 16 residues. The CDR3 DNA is TGTGCCAGCAGCTTTCGCGGTAGTGCATCCACCTACGAGCAGTACTTC. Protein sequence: CASSFRGSASTYEQYF.

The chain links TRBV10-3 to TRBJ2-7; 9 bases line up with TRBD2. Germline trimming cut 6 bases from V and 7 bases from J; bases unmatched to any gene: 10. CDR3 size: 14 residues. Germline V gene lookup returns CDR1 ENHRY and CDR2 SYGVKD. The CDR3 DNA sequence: TGTGCCATCAGGAGCCTAGCGGGAACGTCGGAGCAGTACTTC. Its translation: CAIRSLAGTSEQYF.